These 8 T cell receptor beta chains were all obtained from the same sample, sequenced in a study of T cell changes during pregnancy in multiple sclerosis. Sequencing was performed with immunoSEQ multiplex PCR; in TCRdb, only in-frame clones are kept and a portion is missing. The sample holds around 100,000 clones, about 89% seen once. The sequencing used peripheral blood, collected after pregnancy. The receptors here all came from a female donor with multiple sclerosis, enrolled in a pregnancy study.

The chain carries TRBV14 and TRBJ2-1, with D perhaps TRBD2 (5 bases). This CDR3 is built from 14 residues. V was trimmed by 1 base and J by 3 bases, leaving 7 bases between them. Germline V gene lookup returns CDR1 SGHDN and CDR2 FVKESK. CDR3: CASSQVSVYNEQFF. The CDR3 nucleotides are TGTGCCAGCAGCCAAGTTAGCGTCTACAATGAGCAGTTCTTC. Full variable domain (remainder filled in from reference TRBV14 and TRBJ2-1): EAGVTQFPSHSVIEKGQTVTLRCDPISGHDNLYWYRRVMGKEIKFLLHFVKESKQDESGMPNNRFLAERTGGTYSTLKVQPAELEDSGVYFCASSQVSVYNEQFFGPGTRLTVL.

The chain has TRBV5-1 and TRBJ1-4; TRBD1 agrees at 7 bases. The CDR3 totals 14 residues. Germline values: CDR1 SGHRS, CDR2 YFSETQ. V dropped 1 base and J dropped 8; count of bases not matched to a gene: 5. CDR3 nucleotide sequence: TGCGCCAGCAGCTTGTGGGGGACAGAGGAAAAACTGTTTTTT. Its translation is CASSLWGTEEKLFF.

CDR3 residues: CASAFGEGRQETQYF. In DNA form, the CDR3 reads TGTGCCAGCGCTTTCGGGGAAGGGAGGCAAGAGACCCAGTACTTC. The gene calls are TRBV5-5 and TRBJ2-5, with a possible D match to TRBD2 (6 bases). The CDR3 is 15 amino acids. V lost 7 bases, J lost 2 bases, and 18 bases lay in between. Germline loops: CDR1 SGHKS, CDR2 YYEKEE (reference sequence). Based on the CDR3 plus reference TRBV5-5 and TRBJ2-5, the full variable domain is DAGVTQSPTHLIKTRGQQVTLRCSPISGHKSVSWYQQVLGQGPQFIFQYYEKEERGRGNFPDRFSARQFPNYSSELNVNALLLGDSALYLCASAFGEGRQETQYFGPGTRLLVL.

The chain couples TRBV29-1 to TRBJ2-5, with D perhaps TRBD2 (5 bases). In germline, CDR1 is SQVTM, CDR2 ANQGSEA. The CDR3 consists of 12 residues. The CDR3 sequence: CRTNGVPGTQYF. The CDR3 coding sequence is TGCAGGACCAACGGGGTACCAGGGACCCAGTACTTC.

The J gene is TRBJ2-1, the V gene TRBV7-9, with a weak D call TRBD2 (6 bases). V was clipped by 2 bases and J by 4 bases, with 12 bases between them. Germline V gives CDR1 SEHNR, CDR2 FQNEAQ (reference sequence). The CDR3 consists of 15 residues. In DNA form, the CDR3 reads TGTGCCAGCAGCTTAATCGGGGGACGGTACAATGAGCAGTTCTTC. It encodes CASSLIGGRYNEQFF.

The chain recombines TRBV4-1 with TRBJ2-7, with 7 positions matching TRBD2. CDR3 length: 14 residues. Germline V gene data show CDR1 as MGHRA and CDR2 as YSYEKL. Trimming removed 2 bases from V and 6 bases from J; junction bases left unmatched: 7. CDR3 residues: CASSQPMGGGEQYF. CDR3 DNA: TGCGCCAGCAGCCAACCGATGGGGGGGGGCGAGCAGTACTTC.

This chain joins TRBV4-1 and TRBJ1-2, with 8 positions matching TRBD1. J was trimmed by 11 bases and V by 1 base; bases with no gene match: 12. CDR3 length equals 15 residues. Germline V gene lookup returns CDR1 MGHRA and CDR2 YSYEKL. CDR3: CASSQALGRGQRYTF. In DNA form, the CDR3 reads TGCGCCAGCAGCCAAGCTCTCGGCAGGGGGCAACGGTACACCTTC.

The V and J genes are TRBV10-1 and TRBJ1-1; maybe TRBD1 (5 bases). The CDR3 is 13 residues long. Germline loops: CDR1 WNHNN, CDR2 SYGVQD (reference sequence). Trimming removed 6 bases at V and 0 bases at J, with 8 bases between. In DNA, the CDR3 is TGCGCCAGCAGCGACAGTTTGAACACTGAAGCTTTCTTT. Residues: CASSDSLNTEAFF.